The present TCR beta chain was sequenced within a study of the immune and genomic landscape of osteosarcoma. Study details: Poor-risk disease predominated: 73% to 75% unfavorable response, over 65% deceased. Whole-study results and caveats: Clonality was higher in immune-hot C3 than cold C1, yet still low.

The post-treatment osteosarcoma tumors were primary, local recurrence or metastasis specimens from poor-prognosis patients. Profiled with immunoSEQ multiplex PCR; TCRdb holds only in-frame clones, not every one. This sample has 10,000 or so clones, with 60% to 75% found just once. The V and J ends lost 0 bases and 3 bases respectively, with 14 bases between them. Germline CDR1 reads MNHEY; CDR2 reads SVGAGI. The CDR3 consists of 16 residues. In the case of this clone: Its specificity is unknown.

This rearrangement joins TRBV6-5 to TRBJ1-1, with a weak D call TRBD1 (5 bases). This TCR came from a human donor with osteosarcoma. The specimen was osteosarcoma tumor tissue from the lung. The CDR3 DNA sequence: TGTGCCAGCAGTTACTCCCCGGGGGAGGTGGACACTGAAGCTTTCTTT. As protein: CASSYSPGEVDTEAFF.